This entry lists 2 T cell receptor beta chains sequenced from one sample in a study of T cells in Graves' hyperthyroidism and ophthalmopathy (dated by TCRdb to the late 2010s). Preparation of the library involved multiplex PCR. The data were produced on an Illumina HiSeq 2000. The TCR beta CDR3 regions were amplified from RNA transcripts. For the first round of RT-PCR on the TCR CDR3, the HTBI primer set was used together with the Qiagen OneStep RT-PCR kit. TCRdb trimmed public reads at Q25 via fastp, called clones via MiXCR and kept in-frame beta chains. Identical CDR3 protein sequences are pooled into one entry, listed with their most common genes and DNA. Present in this sample are about 410,000 distinct CDR3 sequences, roughly 14% of which were seen just once. The ten largest clones represent less than 15% of the sample. Input material: blood. These receptors were taken from a man between 18 and 35 years old with Graves' ophthalmopathy.

V gene TRBV7-2 combines with J gene TRBJ1-2; D gene uncertain. V lost 2 bases, J lost 8 bases, and 12 bases lay in between. This CDR3 has 13 amino acids. In germline, CDR1 is SGHTA, CDR2 FQGNSA. The CDR3 here is CASSLYGIRGYTF. The CDR3 DNA sequence: TGTGCCAGCAGCTTATACGGTATTAGGGGCTACACCTTC.

Only a few counts were recorded for this clonotype. The rearrangement links TRBV6-5 to TRBJ1-1; maybe TRBD1 (5 bases). V was shortened by 1 base and J by 7 bases, with 16 bases between the two germline ends. This CDR3 contains 15 residues. From germline, CDR1 is MNHEY and CDR2 SVGAGI. The CDR3 here is CASSYWAIGGSEAFF. CDR3 nucleotides: TGTGCCAGCAGTTACTGGGCCATCGGGGGTAGTGAAGCTTTCTTT.